This TCR beta chain derives from a study of sequential checkpoint blockade in melanoma. Described treatment: randomized to nivolumab then ipilimumab (arm A) or the reverse (arm B). Sorted cells were live CD3+CD8+, lacking CD19 and CD56, from PBMCs. Generated by immunoSEQ multiplex PCR, the TCRdb table keeps only in-frame clones and is missing some. The table shows roughly 11,000 clones, with roughly 80% occurring only once. The V gene's germline CDR1 is MNHEY and CDR2 SVGAGI. V lost 6 bases, J lost 1 base, and 4 bases stayed unmatched. This CDR3 is built from 15 residues. The starting material was CD8+ T cells sorted from blood (inferred from file names), obtained from a patient given nivolumab and ipilimumab in sequence. V is TRBV6-5 and J is TRBJ2-3, with 10 bases lining up with TRBD1. This TCR was sampled from a human donor with melanoma. The CDR3: CASSSGQGGTDTQYF. The DNA of the CDR3 is TGTGCCAGCAGCTCTGGACAGGGGGGCACAGATACGCAGTATTTT.